This is a list of T cell receptor beta chains from one sample in a study of T cell responses to AZD1222 COVID-19 vaccine. Profiling relied on immunoSEQ multiplex PCR, and the TCRdb table lists in-frame clones only, not all of them. Among around 100,000 clones listed, roughly 91% were seen once. The sequences come from peripheral blood, collected on day 0 of AZD1222 vaccination. The receptors shown here come from an adult in good health. Each CDR3 is given with its conserved first and last residue. A D gene is named only where the DNA matches it firmly. Clone size is stated in some rows and not others, as once, few, many or a class when expanded.

J gene: TRBJ2-7
CDR3 length: 13
D gene: -
V gene: TRBV5-8
clone size: -
CDR3 DNA: TGTGCCAGCAGAGGCTGGACTCACTACGAGCAGTACTTC
CDR3 protein: CASRGWTHYEQYF

J gene: TRBJ2-7
CDR3 length: 15
D gene: -
V gene: TRBV5-6
clone size: -
CDR3 DNA: TGTGCCAGCAGCTTGGGGCCCGATAGCTCCTACGAGCAGTACTTC
CDR3 protein: CASSLGPDSSYEQYF

J gene: TRBJ2-7
CDR3 length: 14
D gene: -
V gene: TRBV6-5
clone size: once
CDR3 DNA: TGTGCCACCGGGGCGGACAAAGCCTCCTACGAGCAGTACTTC
CDR3 protein: CATGADKASYEQYF

J gene: TRBJ2-5
CDR3 length: 12
D gene: -
V gene: TRBV9
clone size: -
CDR3 DNA: TGTGCCAGCAGCCCTAGCCAAGAGACCCAGTACTTC
CDR3 protein: CASSPSQETQYF

J gene: TRBJ1-1
CDR3 length: 14
D gene: -
V gene: TRBV10-3
clone size: few
CDR3 DNA: TGTGCCATCAGCCGAGCGAGCGGAAACACTGAAGCTTTCTTT
CDR3 protein: CAISRASGNTEAFF

J gene: TRBJ1-2
CDR3 length: 13
D gene: -
V gene: TRBV5-4
clone size: few
CDR3 DNA: TGTGCCAGCAGCACCGACGGCTCCTATGGCTACACCTTC
CDR3 protein: CASSTDGSYGYTF

J gene: TRBJ2-5
CDR3 length: 14
D gene: -
V gene: TRBV7-2
clone size: -
CDR3 DNA: TGTGCCAGCAGCTACCAACCCGGGGGCGAGACCCAGTACTTC
CDR3 protein: CASSYQPGGETQYF

J gene: TRBJ1-1
CDR3 length: 12
D gene: -
V gene: TRBV5-1
clone size: -
CDR3 DNA: TGCGCCAGCAGCTTCCCGGGCACTGAAGCTTTCTTT
CDR3 protein: CASSFPGTEAFF

J gene: TRBJ2-3
CDR3 length: 12
D gene: -
V gene: TRBV6-6
clone size: -
CDR3 DNA: TGTGCCAGCAGCCGGACGACCTTCAAGCAGTATTTT
CDR3 protein: CASSRTTFKQYF

J gene: TRBJ1-6
CDR3 length: 15
D gene: TRBD1
V gene: TRBV5-1
clone size: -
CDR3 DNA: TGCGCCAGCAGCCTCGGGACAGGCGTTAATTCACCCCTCCACTTT
CDR3 protein: CASSLGTGVNSPLHF

J gene: TRBJ2-2
CDR3 length: 15
D gene: -
V gene: TRBV3-1/TRBV3-2
clone size: -
CDR3 DNA: TGTGCCAGCAGCCAAATATTCGGTAGCACCGGGGAGCTGTTTTTT
CDR3 protein: CASSQIFGSTGELFF

J gene: TRBJ2-1
CDR3 length: 15
D gene: -
V gene: TRBV5-1
clone size: -
CDR3 DNA: TGCGCCAGCAGCTTGACGACCAGCGCCTACAATGAGCAGTTCTTC
CDR3 protein: CASSLTTSAYNEQFF

J gene: TRBJ1-2
CDR3 length: 11
D gene: -
V gene: TRBV7-8
clone size: -
CDR3 DNA: TGTGCCAGCAGGTCCGCTTATGGCTACACCTTC
CDR3 protein: CASRSAYGYTF

J gene: TRBJ2-2
CDR3 length: 17
D gene: TRBD2
V gene: TRBV7-2
clone size: -
CDR3 DNA: TGTGCCAGCACCGATATAGGACTCGCGGGAGGGGGCGGGGAGCTGTTTTTT
CDR3 protein: CASTDIGLAGGGGELFF

J gene: TRBJ1-1
CDR3 length: 14
D gene: TRBD1
V gene: TRBV6-5
clone size: -
CDR3 DNA: TGTGCCAGCAGTCCCCGGGACAGGGGTTCTGAAGCTTTCTTT
CDR3 protein: CASSPRDRGSEAFF

J gene: TRBJ2-2
CDR3 length: 16
D gene: TRBD2
V gene: TRBV7-6
clone size: -
CDR3 DNA: TGTGCCAGCAGCTTAAAGCTAGCGGCGAACACCGGGGAGCTGTTTTTT
CDR3 protein: CASSLKLAANTGELFF